Each of the 5 T cell receptor beta chains below was sequenced from the same sample in a study of CD8+ T cells in alopecia areata. RNA extraction and reverse transcription yielded cDNA as sequencing template. TCRdb's table, derived via immunoSEQ multiplex PCR, lists solely in-frame clones and lacks some. The sample includes about 180,000 clones, approximately 62% of them seen just once. Sequencing was performed on CD4+ T cells sorted from blood, taken at week 0. These receptors were obtained from a human donor with alopecia areata.

The chain combines TRBV5-1 with TRBJ1-5; D is perhaps TRBD1 (5 bases). The CDR3 contains 14 residues. Germline V gives CDR1 SGHRS, CDR2 YFSETQ. V was pared by 0 bases and J by 4 bases, with 8 bases between. Here the CDR3 reads CASSLDSGNQPQHF. DNA of the CDR3: TGCGCCAGCAGCTTGGATTCAGGGAATCAGCCCCAGCATTTT. The full variable domain, with the rest looked up from reference TRBV5-1 and TRBJ1-5, is KAGVTQTPRYLIKTRGQQVTLSCSPISGHRSVSWYQQTPGQGLQFLFEYFSETQRNKGNFPGRFSGRQFSNSRSEMNVSTLELGDSALYLCASSLDSGNQPQHFGDGTRLSIL.

The chain employs TRBV30 and TRBJ1-5; a possible D gene is TRBD1 (5 bases). The CDR3 sequence is 14 residues long. V gave up 5 bases and J gave up 1 base, with 12 bases separating them. Germline V gene sequence: CDR1 GTSNPN, CDR2 SVGIG (reference sequence). The CDR3 DNA is TGTGCCTGGGGGGACGGTATCAGCAATCAGCCCCAGCATTTT. Translated: CAWGDGISNQPQHF.

The CDR3 reads CASSSRTSGEQFF. Here the CDR3 DNA reads TGTGCCAGCAGCTCTCGGACTAGCGGTGAGCAGTTCTTC. The rearrangement links TRBV7-2 to TRBJ2-1; TRBD2 aligns across 10 bases. J lost 9 bases, V lost 4 bases, and 3 bases had no gene match. CDR1 SGHTA and CDR2 FQGNSA come from the germline V gene. CDR3 length equals 13 residues.

The chain links TRBV28 to TRBJ2-7; D may match TRBD1 or TRBD2 (5 bases each). Germline lookup yields CDR1 MDHEN and CDR2 SYDVKM. With 3 bases removed from V and 5 bases from J, the gap between germline ends came to 11 bases. The CDR3 has 13 residues. CDR3 protein: CASSLGVRDEQYF. DNA for the CDR3: TGTGCCAGCAGTTTGGGGGTTAGGGACGAGCAGTACTTC.

The V call is TRBV2, the J call TRBJ1-5; D is ambiguous. This CDR3 has 14 amino acids. V lost 1 base and J lost 6, with 10 bases in between. Germline V gene lookup returns CDR1 SNHLY and CDR2 FYNNEI. The CDR3 DNA sequence: TGTGCCAGCAGTGAAGTTAGGTTATCTCAGCCCCAGCATTTT. Translating gives CASSEVRLSQPQHF.